The 3 T cell receptor beta chains reported below all come from one sample, sequenced in a study of blood T cell repertoires in COVID-19. Repertoires were generated with immunoSEQ multiplex PCR, while TCRdb's copy carries only in-frame clones and drops some. Of about 94,000 clones listed, around 84% are singletons. Sequenced: peripheral blood. Receptor source: a woman aged 55-69 years in a cohort sampled during active or convalescent COVID-19.

The V call is TRBV30, the J call TRBJ2-7; TRBD1 aligns across 10 bases. CDR1 is GTSNPN, CDR2 SVGIG, per germline (reference sequence). The length of the CDR3 is 14 residues. V gave up 1 base and J gave up 5 bases; unmatched junction bases: 5. The CDR3 sequence is CAWSGGQGYHEQYF. The CDR3 nucleotides are TGTGCCTGGAGTGGGGGACAGGGGTACCACGAGCAGTACTTC.

CDR3 coding DNA: TGTGCCAGCAGCCTTTCGGGGGGGCAGGCCTATGGCTACACCTTC. This gives the protein CASSLSGGQAYGYTF. This chain uses TRBV3-1 (or the pseudogene TRBV3-2) with TRBJ1-2; D perhaps matches TRBD1 (6 bases). Per the germline V gene, CDR1 is LGHDT and CDR2 is YNNKEL (reference sequence). Trimming stripped 4 bases from V and 4 bases from J, with 16 bases between. The CDR3 totals 15 residues.

The rearrangement links TRBV5-1 to TRBJ1-2; TRBD1 might be the D (5 bases). Germline V gives CDR1 SGHRS, CDR2 YFSETQ. The V end lost 3 bases, the J end lost 4 bases, and 7 bases lay between the germline ends. There are 12 residues in the CDR3. The CDR3 region has the DNA TGCGCCAGCAGCTATGACAGCTATGGCTACACCTTC. This sequence encodes CASSYDSYGYTF.